The rows below give T cell receptor beta chains drawn from one sample of a study of spatial heterogeneity in lung cancer. TCRdb itself ran the 5' RACE reads through MiXCR, one entry per CDR3 protein. The sample records 36,000 or so distinct CDR3 sequences, roughly 5.6% being singletons. Sequencing used PBMCs, obtained at surgery. These receptors all stem from a female donor with early-stage non-small cell lung cancer. Each CDR3 is given with its conserved first and last residue. The D gene is left open where the match is weak. Size tells how often a clone was seen (once, few, many) or the class of an expanded clone, and some rows leave it out.

cdr3_nt cdr3_aa clone_size j_call d_call v_call
TGCGCCAGCAGCTTTGCAGGGAGCTCTGGGGCCAACGTCCTGACTTTC CASSFAGSSGANVLTF many TRBJ2-6 . TRBV5-1
TGCGCCAGCAGCCAAGAAACGGGGAGAAAGCAGTACTTC CASSQETGRKQYF many TRBJ2-7 . TRBV4-3
TGTGCCAGCAGCTTAGAAGGGCTGGGTACCTCTGGAAACACCATATATTTT CASSLEGLGTSGNTIYF once TRBJ1-3 . TRBV11-2
TGTGCCAGCAGCCCTGTGGGGGGTATCAACGAGCAGTACTTC CASSPVGGINEQYF . TRBJ2-7 . TRBV4-2
TGTGCCAGCAGCCCGCGGACTAGCGGGAGTCAGGATGAGCAGTTCTTC CASSPRTSGSQDEQFF many TRBJ2-1 . TRBV21-1
TGTGCCAGCAGTCCACCCCTGGGACTCAACACTGAAGCTTTCTTT CASSPPLGLNTEAFF . TRBJ1-1 . TRBV12-3/TRBV12-4
TGTGCCAGCAGCGCAATTGGAAACACCATATATTTT CASSAIGNTIYF many TRBJ1-3 . TRBV7-9
TGTGCCAGCAGTTTAGGGCAGGGCCCGGGAAACACCATATATTTT CASSLGQGPGNTIYF many TRBJ1-3 . TRBV12-3/TRBV12-4
TGTGCCAGTAGTGGAACCCCCCAAGAGACCCAGTACTTC CASSGTPQETQYF few TRBJ2-5 . TRBV19
TGTGCCAGCAGTGAAGCGCTAGGACGTACTAGCACAGATACGCAGTATTTT CASSEALGRTSTDTQYF many TRBJ2-3 . TRBV2
TGTGCCAGCAGCCAAGATCGGGTACTAGCTGGGGAGACCCAGTACTTC CASSQDRVLAGETQYF many TRBJ2-5 . TRBV3-1
TGCAGCGTTGATATCGGGAACACCGGGGAGCTGTTTTTT CSVDIGNTGELFF many TRBJ2-2 . TRBV29-1
TGCGCCAGCAGCCAAGTGGCGCGGAGCAATCAGCCCCAGCATTTT CASSQVARSNQPQHF many TRBJ1-5 . TRBV4-1
TGTGCCAGCAGTTTGTACGGTGAAAAACTGTTTTTT CASSLYGEKLFF many TRBJ1-4 . TRBV28
TGCAGCGTCCGACAGGGCAGCTCCTACGAGCAGTACTTC CSVRQGSSYEQYF many TRBJ2-7 TRBD1 TRBV29-1
TGTGCCAGCAGCTTTTCGGACACCGGGGAGCTGTTTTTT CASSFSDTGELFF many TRBJ2-2 . TRBV11-3
TGCAGTGCTAGCCCCAGGGACGAGCAGTACTTC CSASPRDEQYF many TRBJ2-7 . TRBV20-1
TGTGCCAGCAGCTTGCCCAGACTAGCAGGCCGCTCCTACGAGCAGTACTTC CASSLPRLAGRSYEQYF many TRBJ2-7 TRBD2 TRBV7-9
TGTGCCAGCTCGGCAGACGGGGTCCGAGTATATTCACCCCTCCACTTT CASSADGVRVYSPLHF many TRBJ1-6 . TRBV18
TGCGCCAGCAGCCAAGGACTAGCGGGAGTGGGTGAGCAGTTCTTC CASSQGLAGVGEQFF few TRBJ2-1 TRBD2 TRBV4-1
TGCAGCGCCCCGCTCGGGGGAAGGACTGAAGCTTTCTTT CSAPLGGRTEAFF many TRBJ1-1 . TRBV29-1
TGCAGTGCTAGAGTTGCGGGCGCCCGCTCCTACAATGAGCAGTTCTTC CSARVAGARSYNEQFF many TRBJ2-1 . TRBV20-1
TGTGCCAGCTCACCAATAGCGGGGACCACAGATACGCAGTATTTT CASSPIAGTTDTQYF many TRBJ2-3 TRBD2 TRBV18
TGCAGCGCTTCCCTAATCCAAGAGACCCAGTACTTC CSASLIQETQYF few TRBJ2-5 . TRBV29-1
TGCGCCAGCAGCCCTGGCCGGGGGGCCATAGAAGAGACCCAGTACTTC CASSPGRGAIEETQYF many TRBJ2-5 . TRBV5-1
TGTGCCAGCAGCCGGGAGCAGGGGCATTACTCACCCCTCCACTTT CASSREQGHYSPLHF many TRBJ1-6 . TRBV7-9
TGTGCCAGCAGCTTGAGGCCAGGGGGCGTTGGAGATACGCAGTATTTT CASSLRPGGVGDTQYF . TRBJ2-3 TRBD1 TRBV5-5
TGTGCCAGCAGTTCCCTAAAAGGGCAGCGCACAGATACGCAGTATTTT CASSSLKGQRTDTQYF many TRBJ2-3 . TRBV12-3/TRBV12-4
TGCGCCAGCAGCCAAGAACAACTAGCGGGGGCCGAGCAGTACTTC CASSQEQLAGAEQYF many TRBJ2-7 TRBD2 TRBV4-1
TGTGCCAGCAGTGCCGGGACTAGCAGGGAGACCCAGTACTTC CASSAGTSRETQYF few TRBJ2-5 TRBD2 TRBV6-1
TGTGCCACCAGCAGAGAGTTAGTGTTATACAACAATGAGCAGTTCTTC CATSRELVLYNNEQFF many TRBJ2-1 . TRBV15
TGTGCCAGCAGCTCCCAGAGCGGAACCACAGATACGCAGTATTTT CASSSQSGTTDTQYF . TRBJ2-3 . TRBV7-9
TGCAGTGCTAGAGAACCGGACTCCTATAATTCACCCCTCCACTTT CSAREPDSYNSPLHF many TRBJ1-6 . TRBV20-1
TGTGCCAGCAGCCTGGATAGGCGGGAGCACTCCTACGAGCAGTACTTC CASSLDRREHSYEQYF many TRBJ2-7 . TRBV21-1
TGTGCCAGCAGTTACTACGGGGGCCTCGAGCAGTACTTC CASSYYGGLEQYF many TRBJ2-7 . TRBV6-5
TGCGCCAGCAGCTTTGGGTCGGGGTTTGGTGAAAAACTGTTTTTT CASSFGSGFGEKLFF few TRBJ1-4 . TRBV5-1
TGTGCCAGCAGTTCCCCCCATGAGCAGTTCTTC CASSSPHEQFF many TRBJ2-1 . TRBV12-3/TRBV12-4
TGTGCCAGCAGCTCGCCGGGGGCCAACGTCCTGACTTTC CASSSPGANVLTF few TRBJ2-6 . TRBV11-3
TGCGCCAGCAGCCAAGAAGGGACAGGGCGGATTGGCTACACCTTC CASSQEGTGRIGYTF many TRBJ1-2 TRBD1 TRBV4-1
TGTGCCGGTCGGACGGTTAACTATGGCTACACCTTC CAGRTVNYGYTF many TRBJ1-2 . TRBV28
TGTGCCATCAGGGGACAGGGGACGGGGCAAGAGACCCAGTACTTC CAIRGQGTGQETQYF many TRBJ2-5 TRBD1 TRBV10-3
TGTGCCAGCAGTGAAGGTCGGCGGCATGAAAAACTGTTTTTT CASSEGRRHEKLFF many TRBJ1-4 . TRBV2
TGTGCCAGCAGTGGGACCGGTGCCCAGCCCCAGCATTTT CASSGTGAQPQHF . TRBJ1-5 . TRBV7-9